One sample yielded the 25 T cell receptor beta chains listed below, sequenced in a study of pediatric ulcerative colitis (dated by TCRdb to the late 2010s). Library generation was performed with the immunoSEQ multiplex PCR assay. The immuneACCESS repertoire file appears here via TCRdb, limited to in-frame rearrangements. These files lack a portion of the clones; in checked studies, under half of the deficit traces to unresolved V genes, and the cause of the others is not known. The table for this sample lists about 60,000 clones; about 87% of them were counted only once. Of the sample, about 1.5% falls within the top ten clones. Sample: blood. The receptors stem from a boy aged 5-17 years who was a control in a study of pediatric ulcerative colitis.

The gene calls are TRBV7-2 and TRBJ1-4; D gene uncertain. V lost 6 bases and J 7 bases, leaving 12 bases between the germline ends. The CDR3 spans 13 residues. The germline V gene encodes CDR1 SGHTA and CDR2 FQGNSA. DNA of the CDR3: TGTGCCAGCAGTGAAGGAGATGCTGAAAAACTGTTTTTT. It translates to CASSEGDAEKLFF. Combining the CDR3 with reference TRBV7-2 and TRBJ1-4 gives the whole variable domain GAGVSQSPSNKVTEKGKDVELRCDPISGHTALYWYRQSLGQGLEFLIYFQGNSAPDKSGLPSDRFSAERTGGSVSTLTIQRTQQEDSAVYLCASSEGDAEKLFFGSGTQLSVL.

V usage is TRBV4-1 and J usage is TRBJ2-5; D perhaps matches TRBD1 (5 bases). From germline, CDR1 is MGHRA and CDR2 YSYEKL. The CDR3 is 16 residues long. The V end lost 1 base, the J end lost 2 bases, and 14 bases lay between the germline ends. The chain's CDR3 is CASSQVVTAKQETQYF. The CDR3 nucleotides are TGCGCCAGCAGCCAAGTGGTGACAGCCAAACAAGAGACCCAGTACTTC.

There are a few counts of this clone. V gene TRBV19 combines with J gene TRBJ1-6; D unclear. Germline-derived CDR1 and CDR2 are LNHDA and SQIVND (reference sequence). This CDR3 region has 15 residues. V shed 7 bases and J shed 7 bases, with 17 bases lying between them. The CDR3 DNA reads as TGTGCCAGTACCTACGAGGTGGGTTGGAATTCACCCCTCCACTTT. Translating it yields CASTYEVGWNSPLHF.

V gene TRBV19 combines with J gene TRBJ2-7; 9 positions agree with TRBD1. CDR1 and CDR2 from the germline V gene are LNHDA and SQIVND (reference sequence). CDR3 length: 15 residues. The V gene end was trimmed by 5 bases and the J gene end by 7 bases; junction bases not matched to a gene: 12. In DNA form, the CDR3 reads TGTGCCAGTAGTCCGGGACAGGGTCCTCGTTGGGAGCAGTACTTC. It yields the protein CASSPGQGPRWEQYF.

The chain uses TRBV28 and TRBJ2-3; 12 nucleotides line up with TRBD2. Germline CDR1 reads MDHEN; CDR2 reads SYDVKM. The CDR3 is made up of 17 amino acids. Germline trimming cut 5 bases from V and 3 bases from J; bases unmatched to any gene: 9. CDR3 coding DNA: TGTGCCAGCAGTGCAATGAGACTAGCGGGGGTTACAGATACGCAGTATTTT. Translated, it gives CASSAMRLAGVTDTQYF.

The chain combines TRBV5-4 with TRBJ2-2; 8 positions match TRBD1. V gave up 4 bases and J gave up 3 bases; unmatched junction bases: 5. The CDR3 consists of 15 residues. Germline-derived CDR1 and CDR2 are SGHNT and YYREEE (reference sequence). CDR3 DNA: TGTGCCAGCAGCCTCGGGACAGGCGACACCGGGGAGCTGTTTTTT. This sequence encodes CASSLGTGDTGELFF.

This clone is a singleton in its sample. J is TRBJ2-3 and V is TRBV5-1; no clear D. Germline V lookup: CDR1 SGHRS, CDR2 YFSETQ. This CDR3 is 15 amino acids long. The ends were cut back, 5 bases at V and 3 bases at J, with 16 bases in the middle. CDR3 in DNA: TGCGCCAGCAGATGGACCGACCTTTTAACAGATACGCAGTATTTT. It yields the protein CASRWTDLLTDTQYF.

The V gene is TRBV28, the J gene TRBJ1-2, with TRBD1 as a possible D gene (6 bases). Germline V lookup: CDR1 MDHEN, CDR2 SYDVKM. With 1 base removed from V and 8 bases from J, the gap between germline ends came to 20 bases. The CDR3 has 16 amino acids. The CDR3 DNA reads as TGTGCCAGCAGTTTATTCCCTCGGGGGCCAGGGAGGGGCTACACCTTC. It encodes CASSLFPRGPGRGYTF.

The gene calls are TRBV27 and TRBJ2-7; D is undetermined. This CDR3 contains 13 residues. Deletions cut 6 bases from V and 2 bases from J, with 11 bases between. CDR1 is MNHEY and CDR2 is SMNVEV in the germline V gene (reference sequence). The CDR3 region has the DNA TGTGCCAGCAGAAAAATGGGAACCTACGAGCAGTACTTC. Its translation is CASRKMGTYEQYF.

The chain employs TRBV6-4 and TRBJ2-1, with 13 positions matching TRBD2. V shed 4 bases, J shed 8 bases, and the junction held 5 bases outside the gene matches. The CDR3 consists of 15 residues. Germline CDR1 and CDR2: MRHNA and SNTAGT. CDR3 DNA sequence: TGTGCCAGCAGTGTCGGGACTAGCGGGAAGGATGAGCAGTTCTTC. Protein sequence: CASSVGTSGKDEQFF.

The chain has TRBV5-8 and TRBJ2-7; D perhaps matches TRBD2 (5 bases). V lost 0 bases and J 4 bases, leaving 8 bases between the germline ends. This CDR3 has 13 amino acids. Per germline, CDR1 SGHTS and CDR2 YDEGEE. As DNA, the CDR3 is TGTGCCAGCAGCTTGGGGGCGGGTTACGAGCAGTACTTC. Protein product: CASSLGAGYEQYF.

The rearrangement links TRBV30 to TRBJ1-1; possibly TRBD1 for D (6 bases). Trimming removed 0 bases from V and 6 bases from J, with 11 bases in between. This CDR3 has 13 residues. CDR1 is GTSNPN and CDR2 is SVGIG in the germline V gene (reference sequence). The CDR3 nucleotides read TGTGCCTGGAGTGTAACAGGGCCGGCTGAAGCTTTCTTT. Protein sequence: CAWSVTGPAEAFF. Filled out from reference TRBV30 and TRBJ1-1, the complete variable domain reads SQTIHQWPATLVQPVGSPLSLECTVEGTSNPNLYWYRQAAGRGLQLLFYSVGIGQISSEVPQNLSASRPQDRQFILSSKKLLLSDSGFYLCAWSVTGPAEAFFGQGTRLTVV.

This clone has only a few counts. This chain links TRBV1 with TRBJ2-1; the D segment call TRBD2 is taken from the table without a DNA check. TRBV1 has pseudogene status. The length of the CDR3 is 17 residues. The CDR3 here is CTSSQLRGLAVNNEQFF. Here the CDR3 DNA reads TGCACCAGCAGCCAACTACGAGGACTAGCGGTTAACAATGAGCAGTTCTTC.

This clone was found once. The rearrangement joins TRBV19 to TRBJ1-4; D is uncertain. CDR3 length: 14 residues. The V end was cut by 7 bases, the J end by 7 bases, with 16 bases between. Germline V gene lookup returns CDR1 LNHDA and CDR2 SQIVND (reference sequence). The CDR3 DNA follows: TGTGCCAGTAAACGTAAGGAGAACAGTGAAAAACTGTTTTTT. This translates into CASKRKENSEKLFF.

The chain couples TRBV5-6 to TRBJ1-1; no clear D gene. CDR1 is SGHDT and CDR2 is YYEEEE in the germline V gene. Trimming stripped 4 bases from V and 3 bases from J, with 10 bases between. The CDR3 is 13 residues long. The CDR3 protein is CASSASGDTEAFF. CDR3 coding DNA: TGTGCCAGCAGCGCGTCCGGGGACACTGAAGCTTTCTTT. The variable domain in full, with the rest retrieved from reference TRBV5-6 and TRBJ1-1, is DAGVTQSPTHLIKTRGQQVTLRCSPKSGHDTVSWYQQALGQGPQFIFQYYEEEERQRGNFPDRFSGHQFPNYSSELNVNALLLGDSALYLCASSASGDTEAFFGQGTRLTVV.

CDR3: CASSVSVSGTDTQYF. The CDR3 DNA follows: TGTGCCAGCAGCGTCAGCGTGTCTGGCACAGATACGCAGTATTTT. The chain links TRBV9 to TRBJ2-3; D gene uncertain. Per germline, CDR1 SGDLS and CDR2 YYNGEE. Trimming took 2 bases from V and 1 from J, leaving 11 bases between them. CDR3 length: 15 residues.

DNA of the CDR3: TGTGCCAGCAGTTACACGGGGACAGATACGCAGTATTTT. Translation: CASSYTGTDTQYF. V and J are TRBV6-5 and TRBJ2-3, with D perhaps TRBD2 (5 bases). The germline gives CDR1 MNHEY, CDR2 SVGAGI. The V and J ends lost 2 bases and 3 bases respectively, with 6 bases between them. There are 13 residues in the CDR3.

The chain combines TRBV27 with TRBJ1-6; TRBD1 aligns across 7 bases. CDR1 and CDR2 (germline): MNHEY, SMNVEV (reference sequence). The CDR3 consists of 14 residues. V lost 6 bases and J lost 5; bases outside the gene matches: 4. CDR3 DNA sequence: TGTGCCAGCAGGGGACAGCCCGATAATTCACCCCTCCACTTT. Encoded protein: CASRGQPDNSPLHF.

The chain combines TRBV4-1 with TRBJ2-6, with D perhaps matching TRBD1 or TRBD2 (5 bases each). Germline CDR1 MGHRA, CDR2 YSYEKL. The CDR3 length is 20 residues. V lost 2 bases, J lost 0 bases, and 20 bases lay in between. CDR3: CASSQYGTGTVFSGANVLTF. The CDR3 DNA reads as TGCGCCAGCAGCCAATATGGGACCGGGACGGTATTCTCTGGGGCCAACGTCCTGACTTTC.

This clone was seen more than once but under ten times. The CDR3 reads CASRAGYGTYEQYF. The CDR3 DNA sequence: TGTGCCAGCAGGGCAGGGTACGGGACCTACGAGCAGTACTTC. The chain couples TRBV11-2 to TRBJ2-7; either TRBD1 or TRBD2 may fit D (5 bases each). Per the germline V gene, CDR1 is SGHAT and CDR2 is FQNNGV. The CDR3 extends over 14 amino acids. Trimming cost V 6 bases and J 2 bases, with 14 bases left between them.

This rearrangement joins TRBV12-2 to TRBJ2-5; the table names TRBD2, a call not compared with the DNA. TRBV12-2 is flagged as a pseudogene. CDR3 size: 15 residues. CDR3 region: CASRFISGSCETQYF. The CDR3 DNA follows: TGTGCAAGTCGCTTCATTAGCGGGAGTTGTGAGACCCAGTACTTC.

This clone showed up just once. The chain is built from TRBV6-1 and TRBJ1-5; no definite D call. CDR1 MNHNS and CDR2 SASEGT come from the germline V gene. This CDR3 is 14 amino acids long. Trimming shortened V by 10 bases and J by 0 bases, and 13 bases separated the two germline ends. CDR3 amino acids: CATYGGGSNQPQHF. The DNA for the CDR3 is TGTGCCACTTACGGCGGCGGTAGCAATCAGCCCCAGCATTTT.

CDR3 amino acids: CASSYSSENYGYTF. CDR3 in DNA: TGTGCCAGCAGTTACTCGTCAGAAAACTATGGCTACACCTTC. The chain employs TRBV6-5 and TRBJ1-2; unclear D gene. CDR1 and CDR2 from the germline V gene are MNHEY and SVGAGI. CDR3 length equals 14 residues. The V and J ends lost 0 bases and 2 bases respectively, with 7 bases between them.

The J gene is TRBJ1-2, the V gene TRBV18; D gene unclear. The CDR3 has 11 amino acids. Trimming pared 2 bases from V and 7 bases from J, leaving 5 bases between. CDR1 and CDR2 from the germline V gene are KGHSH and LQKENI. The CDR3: CASSPAGGYTF. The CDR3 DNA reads TGTGCCAGCTCACCAGCGGGTGGCTACACCTTC.

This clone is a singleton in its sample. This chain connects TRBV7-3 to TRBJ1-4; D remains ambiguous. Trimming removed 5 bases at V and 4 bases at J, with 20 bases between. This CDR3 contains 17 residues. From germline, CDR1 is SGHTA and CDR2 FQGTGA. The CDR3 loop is CASSPLNLGIDNEKLFF. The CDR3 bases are TGTGCCAGCAGCCCACTAAACTTAGGAATCGATAATGAAAAACTGTTTTTT.